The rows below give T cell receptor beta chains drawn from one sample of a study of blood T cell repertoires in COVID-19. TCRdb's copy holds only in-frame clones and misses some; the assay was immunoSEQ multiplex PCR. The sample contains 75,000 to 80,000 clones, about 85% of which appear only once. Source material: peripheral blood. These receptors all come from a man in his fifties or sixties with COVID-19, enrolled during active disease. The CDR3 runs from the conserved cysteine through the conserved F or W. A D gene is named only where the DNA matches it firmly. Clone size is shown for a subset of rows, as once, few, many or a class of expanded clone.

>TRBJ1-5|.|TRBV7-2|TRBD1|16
CASSLAIQGANQPQHF
TGTGCCAGCAGCTTGGCAATACAGGGGGCAAATCAGCCCCAGCATTTT
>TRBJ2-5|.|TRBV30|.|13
CAWSPTGGETQYF
TGTGCCTGGAGCCCCACAGGTGGGGAGACCCAGTACTTC
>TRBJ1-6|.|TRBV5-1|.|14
CASSVGQYNSPLHF
TGCGCCAGCAGCGTGGGACAATATAATTCACCCCTCCACTTT
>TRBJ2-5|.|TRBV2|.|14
CASSVQGYQETQYF
TGTGCCAGCAGTGTCCAGGGATACCAAGAGACCCAGTACTTC
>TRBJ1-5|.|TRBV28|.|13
CATRGSSNQPQHF
TGTGCCACCCGGGGATCAAGCAATCAGCCCCAGCATTTT
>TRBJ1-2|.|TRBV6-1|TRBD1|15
CASSELPGQNYGYTF
TGTGCCAGCAGTGAGCTTCCGGGACAGAACTATGGCTACACCTTC
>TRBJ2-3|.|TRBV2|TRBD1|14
CASGPGTDTDTQYF
TGTGCCAGCGGGCCTGGGACAGACACAGATACGCAGTATTTT
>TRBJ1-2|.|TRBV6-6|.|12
CASTYRHYGYTF
TGTGCCAGCACATACAGACACTATGGCTACACCTTC
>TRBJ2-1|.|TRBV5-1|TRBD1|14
CASSSGTGDNEQFF
TGCGCCAGCAGCTCCGGGACAGGGGACAATGAGCAGTTCTTC
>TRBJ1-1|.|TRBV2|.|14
CASSLIQGNTEAFF
TGTGCCAGCAGTCTAATACAGGGGAACACTGAAGCTTTCTTT
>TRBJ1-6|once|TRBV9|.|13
CASSAERNSPLHF
TGTGCCAGCAGCGCAGAAAGAAATTCACCCCTCCACTTT